The 14 T cell receptor beta chains in this list originate from one sample, sequenced in a study of blood T cell repertoires in COVID-19. Here immunoSEQ multiplex PCR was the method, and the copy in TCRdb shows in-frame clones only, minus some. The sample carries 140,000 or so clones, just under 85% recorded once. Material for sequencing was PBMCs or T cells enriched from blood (not recorded which). These receptors all come from a woman aged 40 to 55 who had recovered from COVID-19.

The chain uses TRBV4-1 and TRBJ2-1, with TRBD2 matching 7 bases. The germline V gene encodes CDR1 MGHRA and CDR2 YSYEKL. V lost 5 bases to trimming and J lost 5 bases; unmatched junction nucleotides: 3. CDR3 length: 13 residues. The DNA for the CDR3 is TGCGCCAGCAGCTTGCGGGGGAACAATGAGCAGTTCTTC. This codes for CASSLRGNNEQFF.

The chain recombines TRBV5-5 with TRBJ2-7; possibly TRBD2 for D (6 bases). V was pared by 2 bases and J by 3 bases, with 15 bases between. The germline CDR1 and CDR2 sequences are SGHKS and YYEKEE (reference sequence). The CDR3 is 15 amino acids. CDR3 amino acids: CASSFGAGPNYEQYF. CDR3 bases: TGTGCCAGCAGCTTTGGTGCGGGGCCCAACTACGAGCAGTACTTC.

The CDR3 sequence is CASSPGNYNSPLHF. The DNA for the CDR3 is TGTGCCAGCAGCCCAGGGAACTATAATTCACCCCTCCACTTT. The gene calls are TRBV7-9 and TRBJ1-6; maybe TRBD1 (5 bases). This CDR3 region has 14 residues. Germline CDR1 is SEHNR and CDR2 is FQNEAQ (reference sequence). Trimming stripped 5 bases from V and 3 bases from J, with 8 bases between.

The genes are TRBV14 and TRBJ2-1, with 13 bases fitting TRBD2. The CDR3 spans 16 residues. Per the germline V gene, CDR1 is SGHDN and CDR2 is FVKESK. With V trimmed by 2 bases and J by 5 bases, 3 bases remained unmatched. The CDR3, as DNA: TGTGCCAGCAGCCAACTAGGACTAGCGGGAGACAATGAGCAGTTCTTC. It yields the protein CASSQLGLAGDNEQFF.

Only a few counts were recorded for this clone. This chain joins TRBV10-3 and TRBJ1-5, with TRBD1 identical over 10 bases. Unmatched junction bases numbered 4, after V lost 1 base and J lost 4 bases. This CDR3 spans 16 amino acids. Per germline, CDR1 ENHRY and CDR2 SYGVKD. This CDR3 reads CAISELGTGENQPQHF. The CDR3 nucleotides read TGTGCCATCAGTGAGTTAGGGACAGGGGAAAATCAGCCCCAGCATTTT.

The V gene is TRBV5-1, the J gene TRBJ2-1, with 7 bases that match TRBD2. In germline, CDR1 is SGHRS, CDR2 YFSETQ. The V and J ends lost 2 bases and 2 bases, in that order; junction bases with no gene match: 7. The CDR3 covers 16 residues. CDR3 protein: CASSLSSGDTYNEQFF. DNA for the CDR3: TGCGCCAGCAGCTTATCTAGCGGCGACACCTACAATGAGCAGTTCTTC.

The CDR3 spells CASSGDRAYEQYF. The CDR3 region has the DNA TGTGCCAGCAGTGGGGACAGGGCCTACGAGCAGTACTTC. The chain is built from TRBV25-1 and TRBJ2-7; 9 bases are shared with TRBD1. The junction had 0 bases not matched to a gene; V was cut back by 4 bases and J by 2 bases. CDR3 size: 13 residues. Germline V CDR1 and CDR2: MGHDK, SYGVNS.

This clone appeared once. V is TRBV29-1 and J is TRBJ2-6; D is uncertain. The germline CDR1 and CDR2 sequences are SQVTM and ANQGSEA. Deletions cut 5 bases from V and 0 bases from J, with 11 bases between. CDR3 length: 15 amino acids. In nucleotides, the CDR3 is TGCAGCGTTCGCTCAGGTCCCTCTGGGGCCAACGTCCTGACTTTC. Translating gives CSVRSGPSGANVLTF.

The V gene is TRBV25-1, the J gene TRBJ1-1; TRBD1 is a possible D gene (5 bases). V lost 1 base, J lost 7 bases, and 16 bases lay in between. Per germline, CDR1 MGHDK and CDR2 SYGVNS. The CDR3 covers 15 residues. The CDR3 bases are TGTGCCAGCAGTGAATGGGGGGATGGGGGGGTTGAAGCTTTCTTT. This gives the protein CASSEWGDGGVEAFF.

The V call is TRBV7-2, the J call TRBJ2-7, with 14 positions matching TRBD2. This CDR3 has 15 amino acids. Germline assignment: CDR1 SGHTA and CDR2 FQGNSA. V lost 5 bases to trimming and J lost 7 bases; unmatched junction nucleotides: 7. The CDR3 is CASSPRLAGGFEQYF. The CDR3 nucleotides read TGTGCCAGCAGCCCGAGACTAGCGGGGGGGTTTGAGCAGTACTTC.

The chain carries TRBV27 and TRBJ1-6; TRBD1 aligns across 9 bases. With 5 bases clipped from V and 1 base from J, the junction kept 6 bases outside the gene matches. Per germline, CDR1 MNHEY and CDR2 SMNVEV (reference sequence). CDR3 length: 17 amino acids. CDR3 DNA sequence: TGTGCCAGCAGTGTTGGACAGGGGCAATCCTATAATTCACCCCTCCACTTT. It encodes CASSVGQGQSYNSPLHF.

The rearrangement links TRBV4-1 to TRBJ1-1, with D possibly TRBD1 on 5 matching bases. Germline V gene data show CDR1 as MGHRA and CDR2 as YSYEKL. The V end was cut by 4 bases, the J end by 3 bases, with 15 bases between. The CDR3 totals 15 residues. Here the CDR3 DNA reads TGCGCCAGCAGCCCCCCGACAGTACGCTACACTGAAGCTTTCTTT. Its protein product is CASSPPTVRYTEAFF.

The chain links TRBV19 to TRBJ1-2; perhaps TRBD1 as D (6 bases). The CDR3 length is 14 residues. The ends were cut back, 1 base at V and 5 bases at J, with 11 bases in the middle. Looked up from germline, CDR1 is LNHDA and CDR2 is SQIVND (reference sequence). CDR3 nucleotide sequence: TGTGCCAGTAGTATAGGAGGGACACCGTATGGCTACACCTTC. Translated: CASSIGGTPYGYTF.

This sequence joins TRBV7-8 and TRBJ1-6; D is uncertain. This CDR3 comprises 14 residues. Trimming removed 1 base from V and 8 bases from J, with 9 bases in between. In germline, CDR1 is SGHVS, CDR2 FQNEAQ. The chain's CDR3 is CASSLGHADSPLHF. The CDR3, as DNA: TGTGCCAGCAGCTTAGGTCATGCGGATTCACCCCTCCACTTT. Variable domain in full (rest from reference TRBV7-8 and TRBJ1-6): GAGVSQSPRYKVAKRGQDVALRCDPISGHVSLFWYQQALGQGPEFLTYFQNEAQLDKSGLPSDRFFAERPEGSVSTLKIQRTQQEDSAVYLCASSLGHADSPLHFGNGTRLTVT.